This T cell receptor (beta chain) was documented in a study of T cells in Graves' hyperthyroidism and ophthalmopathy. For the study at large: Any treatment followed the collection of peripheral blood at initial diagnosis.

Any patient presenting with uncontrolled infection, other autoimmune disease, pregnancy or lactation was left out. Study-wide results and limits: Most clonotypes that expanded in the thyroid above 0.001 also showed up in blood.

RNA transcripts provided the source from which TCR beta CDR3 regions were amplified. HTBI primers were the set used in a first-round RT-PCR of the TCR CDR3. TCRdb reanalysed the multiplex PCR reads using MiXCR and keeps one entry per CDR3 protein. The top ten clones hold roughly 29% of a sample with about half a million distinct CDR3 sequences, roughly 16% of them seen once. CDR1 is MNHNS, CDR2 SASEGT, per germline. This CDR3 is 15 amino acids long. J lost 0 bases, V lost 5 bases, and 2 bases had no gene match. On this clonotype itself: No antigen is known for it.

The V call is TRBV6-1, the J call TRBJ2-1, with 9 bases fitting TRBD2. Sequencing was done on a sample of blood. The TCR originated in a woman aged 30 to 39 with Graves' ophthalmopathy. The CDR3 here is CASSKGLASYNEQFF. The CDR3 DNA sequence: TGTGCCAGCAGTAAGGGACTAGCCTCCTACAATGAGCAGTTCTTC.